This T cell receptor beta chain was recovered during a study of shared clonotypes between healthy human individuals. Study as a whole: CD4 naive and memory got three plates each, CD8 naive two, CD8 memory one.

At a deep level, the assay was run. Repertoires were generated with immunoSEQ multiplex PCR, while TCRdb's copy carries only in-frame clones and drops some. The profile covers 1.4 million or so clones, with 98% to 99% appearing a single time and around 0.33% taken by the ten largest. V lost 0 bases to trimming and J lost 6 bases, with 9 bases between them. This CDR3 comprises 13 residues. Germline CDR1 and CDR2: SGDLS and YYNGEE. Regarding this clone: The sample has other DNA sequences that encode this CDR3 too.

This receptor was obtained from a man aged 25-45 years in good health. The specimen sequenced was naive CD4+ T cells sorted from blood. Documented subset: CD45RA+ positively selected. V and J are TRBV9 and TRBJ1-2; tentative D call: TRBD1 (6 bases). CDR3 sequence: CASSVGAGDGYTF. The CDR3 DNA follows: TGTGCCAGCAGCGTAGGGGCAGGGGATGGCTACACCTTC.